Here is one TCR beta chain with its context. This specimen belongs to a study of T-cell reconstitution after alpha-beta-depleted transplantation in children. The CDR3 covers 17 residues. Germline CDR1 is SGHVS and CDR2 is FQNEAQ. With 2 bases removed from V and 5 bases from J, the gap between germline ends came to 21 bases. Preparing the TCRbeta library involved the use of unique molecular identifiers. In TCRdb, the PCR reads were re-called with MiXCR into one record per CDR3 protein. The sample has more than 200,000 distinct CDR3 sequences; approximately 17% are singletons. The clonotype was recovered from a male patient between 2 and 15 years old who had a stem cell transplant for acute lymphoblastic leukemia, so the T cells may come from the graft donor. This specimen consisted of PBMCs, mostly from graft donor cells, obtained 360 days after TCRalphabeta/CD19-depleted stem cell transplant. The chain links TRBV7-8 to TRBJ2-5, with a weak D call TRBD2 (7 bases). CDR3 loop: CASSLTGGAGLLETQYF. DNA of the CDR3: TGTGCCAGCAGCTTAACTGGGGGGGCAGGGCTTTTGGAGACCCAGTACTTC.